This T cell receptor (beta chain) emerged from a study of molecular identifiers for immune sequencing clone quantification. Study-wide points: Over 97% of CMV-specific effector molecules, but under 1% of naive ones, were in clones above 20 copies.

TCRdb re-called the PCR reads with MiXCR, one entry per CDR3 protein. The table has 400,000 to 600,000 distinct CDR3 sequences, 20% to 25% seen once. In the case of this clonotype: What it binds is unknown.

The CDR3 runs 15 residues. V lost 0 bases, J lost 6 bases, and 13 bases lay in between. Germline V gene sequence: CDR1 MNHEY, CDR2 SVGEGT. The chain employs TRBV6-2 or TRBV6-3 and TRBJ2-3; the D gene could be TRBD1 or TRBD2 (5 bases each). Source material: naive CD8+ T cells from blood, with Jurkat cell RNA spiked in. The subset here: FACS-sorted CD8+CD4-CCR7+CD45RA+ naive T cells. The TCR comes from a human donor in good health. Some libraries in this study had Jurkat cell RNA spiked in. CDR3 sequence: CASSYSGTPADTQYF. CDR3 in DNA: TGTGCCAGCAGTTACTCGGGGACCCCGGCGGATACGCAGTATTTT.